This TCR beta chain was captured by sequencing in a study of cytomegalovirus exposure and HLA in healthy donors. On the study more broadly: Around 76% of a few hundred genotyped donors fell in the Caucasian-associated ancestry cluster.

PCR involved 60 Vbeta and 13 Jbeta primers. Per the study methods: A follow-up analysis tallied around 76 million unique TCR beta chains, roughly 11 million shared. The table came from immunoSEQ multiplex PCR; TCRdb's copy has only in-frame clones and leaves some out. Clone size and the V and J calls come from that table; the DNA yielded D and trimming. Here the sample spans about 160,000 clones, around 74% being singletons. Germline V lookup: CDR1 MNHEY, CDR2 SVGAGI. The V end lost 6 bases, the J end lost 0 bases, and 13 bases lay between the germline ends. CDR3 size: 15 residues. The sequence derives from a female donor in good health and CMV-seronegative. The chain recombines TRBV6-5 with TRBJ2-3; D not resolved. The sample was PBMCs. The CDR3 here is CASRVEADSTDTQYF. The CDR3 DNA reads TGTGCCAGCAGGGTTGAGGCGGATAGCACAGATACGCAGTATTTT.